This TCR beta chain was obtained from a study of blood T cell repertoires in COVID-19. Study-wide background: Some COVID-19 samples were acute and others convalescent; all came from the United States, Italy and Spain. Sample material is recorded as cDNA or gDNA derived from T cells, B-cell-depleted T cells, or PBMCs.

Original processing methods: Researchers report that nucleated cell counts were estimated from reference gene primer amplification. The repertoire was sequenced with immunoSEQ multiplex PCR; TCRdb's copy has only in-frame clones and lacks some. V and J calls and clone size are copied from that table; D and trimming were computed from the DNA. Among about 130,000 clones listed, under 85% were seen once. Between the trimmed V and J ends, which lost 3 bases and 4 bases, there was a span of 6 bases. The CDR3 is made up of 12 amino acids. CDR1 and CDR2 from the germline V gene are SGHAT and FQNNGV. The TCR comes from a man aged 40-50 years with active or convalescent COVID-19. The sequenced sample consisted of peripheral blood. The V gene is TRBV11-2, the J gene TRBJ1-1; D is undetermined. The CDR3 is CASSFLSTEAFF. The CDR3, as DNA: TGTGCCAGCAGCTTTCTTTCCACTGAAGCTTTCTTT.